These T cell receptor beta chains were read from a single sample in a study of blood T cell repertoires in COVID-19. Profiling relied on immunoSEQ multiplex PCR, and the TCRdb table lists in-frame clones only, not all of them. The sample has around 450,000 clones, roughly 91% seen once. Sample: peripheral blood. These receptors all stem from a woman younger than 45 with acute or convalescent COVID-19. Both conserved end residues are part of each CDR3. D genes are given only for firm matches. Rows may omit the clone size; those that give it use once, few, many or a size class.

size | D | J | V | DNA | CDR3
- | - | TRBJ1-4 | TRBV4-1 | TGCGCCAGCAGCCAAGAGGGGGGGCTTGATGAAAAACTGTTTTTT | CASSQEGGLDEKLFF
- | - | TRBJ1-5 | TRBV5-1 | TGCGCCAGCAGCTTGGTTGCAGGCCAAGTTCCCCAGCATTTT | CASSLVAGQVPQHF
- | TRBD2 | TRBJ2-1 | TRBV29-1 | TGCAGCGTGGACGGGGGGATTTCATACAATGAGCAGTTCTTC | CSVDGGISYNEQFF
- | - | TRBJ1-2 | TRBV29-1 | TGCAGCGTTGGGGAGGGTTGGGGAATCGTAAACTTC | CSVGEGWGIVNF
- | TRBD2 | TRBJ2-1 | TRBV7-3 | TGTGCCAGCAGCTGGGGTAGCGGGGGGCCAAATGAGCAGTTCTTC | CASSWGSGGPNEQFF
- | - | TRBJ1-2 | TRBV9 | TGTGCCAGCAGCGGAGCCTCCCGAGTTTCGGACACAATATGGGGCTATGGCTACACCTTC | CASSGASRVSDTIWGYGYTF
- | - | TRBJ2-3 | TRBV28 | TGTGCCAGCAGTTCCCCGAGTAGCACAGATACGCAGTATTTT | CASSSPSSTDTQYF
- | - | TRBJ2-7 | TRBV7-9 | TGTGCCAGCAGCTTAGCCACAGGGCTTGAGCAGTACTTC | CASSLATGLEQYF
- | - | TRBJ2-7 | TRBV28 | TGTGCCAGCAGTTCCCCGAGGACAGACCTTTCCTACGAGCAGTACTTC | CASSSPRTDLSYEQYF
- | - | TRBJ1-3 | TRBV12-2 | TGTGCAAGTCGCTTAGACGGGGAAACAAGAATTCCTGGAAACACCATATATTTT | CASRLDGETRIPGNTIYF
- | - | TRBJ2-4 | TRBV7-2 | TGTGCCAGCAGCTTACCTAGTGGGGCGTACTTC | CASSLPSGAYF
- | TRBD2 | TRBJ2-7 | TRBV30 | TGTGCCTGGAGTGTACGAATAGCGGGGCCCTACGAGCAGTACTTC | CAWSVRIAGPYEQYF
- | - | TRBJ2-3 | TRBV6-2/TRBV6-3 | TGTGCCAGCAGTTACCCCACTACCGGGACACGTTCACCCCCGCGTACAGATACGCAGTATTTT | CASSYPTTGTRSPPRTDTQYF
- | - | TRBJ2-1 | TRBV19 | TGTGCATCCTGTAGCGGCGTCACTGATGAGCAGTTCTTC | CASCSGVTDEQFF
- | - | TRBJ2-3 | TRBV30 | TGTGCCTGGACGGAGGGAGGGGGGGGCACAGATACGCAGTATTTT | CAWTEGGGGTDTQYF
- | - | TRBJ2-2 | TRBV2 | TGTGCCAGCAGTCTAACGAACACCGGGGAGCTGTTTTTT | CASSLTNTGELFF
- | - | TRBJ1-5 | TRBV6-6 | TGTGCCAGCAGTCCATCCCGGGGAGGGGATCAGCCCCAGCATTTT | CASSPSRGGDQPQHF
- | - | TRBJ1-2 | TRBV9 | TGTGCCAGCAGATTCACGGACAGCCTTAACTATGGCTACACCTTC | CASRFTDSLNYGYTF
- | TRBD2 | TRBJ2-5 | TRBV6-4 | TGTGCCAGAGCGGGGGATAGAGAGAAGACCCAGTACTTC | CARAGDREKTQYF
- | - | TRBJ1-3 | TRBV11-2 | TGTGCCAGCAGCCAAACAGGGACTGGAAACACCATATATTTT | CASSQTGTGNTIYF
- | - | TRBJ1-5 | TRBV15 | TGTGCCACCCGGGAGATGAATCAGCCCCAGCATTTT | CATREMNQPQHF
- | TRBD1 | TRBJ1-6 | TRBV28 | TGTGCCAGCAGTTACCGGGACAGAATAAAAAATTCACCCCTCCACTTT | CASSYRDRIKNSPLHF
- | - | TRBJ1-1 | TRBV9 | TGTGCCAGCAGCAATGACCCACGGACTTCGAACACTGAAGCTTTCTTT | CASSNDPRTSNTEAFF
- | TRBD2 | TRBJ2-3 | TRBV7-6 | TGTGCCAGCAGCTTACAAGCGGGGGGGGTGGGAGATACGCAGTATTTT | CASSLQAGGVGDTQYF
once | TRBD1 | TRBJ2-7 | TRBV28 | TGTGCCAGCATCCAACCGGGACAGGGGACCGCCTACGAGCAGTACTTC | CASIQPGQGTAYEQYF
- | TRBD2 | TRBJ2-3 | TRBV27 | TGTGCCAGCAGTGCCGGGACTAGCGGGGGGGCCCTAAGAAACACAGATACGCAGTATTTT | CASSAGTSGGALRNTDTQYF
- | TRBD1 | TRBJ2-3 | TRBV28 | TGTGCCAGCAGTGCTGACAGGGGTCTCAGCACAGATACGCAGTATTTT | CASSADRGLSTDTQYF
once | - | TRBJ2-3 | TRBV2 | TGTGCCAGCAGTCTTCGAGGGGAGGCAGATACGCAGTATTTT | CASSLRGEADTQYF
- | - | TRBJ2-5 | TRBV24-1 | TGTGCCACCAGTGATCAGAAAAAGACAGACGAGACCCAGTACTTC | CATSDQKKTDETQYF
- | - | TRBJ2-2 | TRBV9 | TGTGCCAGCAGCGAGACTAGCACCGGGGAGCTGTTTTTT | CASSETSTGELFF
- | - | TRBJ1-6 | TRBV4-1 | TGCGCCAGCAGCCAAGGTTCCTTTAATTCACCCCTCCACTTT | CASSQGSFNSPLHF
- | - | TRBJ2-1 | TRBV2 | TGTGCCAGCAGCCAGAGGGGGAGCTACAATGAGCAGTTCTTC | CASSQRGSYNEQFF
- | - | TRBJ1-1 | TRBV6-5 | TGTGCCAGCAGACCCGGGATTTACACTGAAGCTTTCTTT | CASRPGIYTEAFF
- | - | TRBJ1-1 | TRBV19 | TGTGCCAGTAAATTCGGAGGGCTACAGGCTTTCTTT | CASKFGGLQAFF
- | - | TRBJ2-7 | TRBV28 | TGTGCCAGCAGTTTCCTTGCAGGCAGGTACGAGCAGTACTTC | CASSFLAGRYEQYF
- | - | TRBJ2-4 | TRBV10-1 | TGCGCCCCAACGGTCCGGGGTAGGCACATTCAGTACTTC | CAPTVRGRHIQYF
- | - | TRBJ1-5 | TRBV5-1 | TGCGCCAGCAGCTTGGCCGTGGGAGGGGCCCAGCATTTT | CASSLAVGGAQHF
- | - | TRBJ1-4 | TRBV18 | TGTGCCAGCTCACCGGGGGCCTCTGATGAAAAACTGTTTTTT | CASSPGASDEKLFF
- | - | TRBJ2-7 | TRBV7-6 | TGTGCCAGCAGCCCGACGGGGCAGGGGGGCTACGAGCAGTACTTC | CASSPTGQGGYEQYF
- | - | TRBJ2-7 | TRBV29-1 | TGCAGCGTTGAATTGAGGTCGTCAAGTGGCTACGAGCAGTACTTC | CSVELRSSSGYEQYF
once | - | TRBJ1-2 | TRBV29-1 | TGCAGCGTTCGGTCGGACTATGGCTACACCTTC | CSVRSDYGYTF
once | TRBD1 | TRBJ2-3 | TRBV12-5 | TGTGCTAGTGGACAACCGGGACAGGGCACAGATACGCAGTATTTT | CASGQPGQGTDTQYF
- | TRBD1 | TRBJ2-1 | TRBV24-1 | TGTGCCACAGATACAGGGGGCCCTCAGTTCTTC | CATDTGGPQFF
once | TRBD1 | TRBJ1-1 | TRBV2 | TGTGCCAGCCACCGACAGGGATCGAACACTGAAGCTTTCTTT | CASHRQGSNTEAFF
- | TRBD1 | TRBJ2-7 | TRBV27 | TGTGCCAGCAGTTCATACCGGGACAGAAACTACGAGCAGTACTTC | CASSSYRDRNYEQYF
- | - | TRBJ2-7 | TRBV2 | TGTGCCACCTACAGGGCCTACGAGCAGTACTTC | CATYRAYEQYF
- | TRBD1 | TRBJ1-6 | TRBV9 | TGTGCCAGCAGCCAAACCGGACAGGGCCATTCACCCCTCCACTTT | CASSQTGQGHSPLHF
- | - | TRBJ2-7 | TRBV5-5 | TGTGCCAGCAGCTTGGTATCAGGGGTCAGCTACGAGCAGTACTTC | CASSLVSGVSYEQYF
- | TRBD1 | TRBJ2-5 | TRBV7-9 | TGTGCCAGCAGCTCCGGACAGGGAGGCGAGACCCAGTACTTC | CASSSGQGGETQYF
- | - | TRBJ2-3 | TRBV28 | TGTGCCAGCAAACAGGCAGATACGCAGTATTTT | CASKQADTQYF
- | - | TRBJ2-1 | TRBV18 | TGTGCCAGCTCGCAGGGCAGTGAGCAGTTCTTC | CASSQGSEQFF
- | - | TRBJ1-1 | TRBV20-1 | TGCAGTGCTAGCGAGGACAGCGGAGCTTTCTTT | CSASEDSGAFF
- | TRBD1 | TRBJ1-2 | TRBV12-3/TRBV12-4 | TGTGCCAGCAGTCCGACAGGGGTCTATGGCTACACCTTC | CASSPTGVYGYTF
- | TRBD1 | TRBJ2-2 | TRBV11-2 | TGTGCCAGCAGCTTAGATCCAGGGGGGAACACCGGGGAGCTGTTTTTT | CASSLDPGGNTGELFF
- | TRBD1 | TRBJ1-5 | TRBV5-6 | TGTGCGAGGGGACAGGGGGGAAATCAGCCCCAGCATTTT | CARGQGGNQPQHF
- | - | TRBJ2-5 | TRBV24-1 | TGTGCCACCAGTGATTTAACAGCTGAGGGTCGAGAGACCCAGTACTTC | CATSDLTAEGRETQYF